The rows below give T cell receptor beta chains drawn from one sample of a study of CD8 T cells in Susac syndrome. MiXCR, run by TCRdb on the immunoSEQ multiplex PCR reads, gives a single entry per CDR3 protein. The data contain a few hundred thousand distinct CDR3 sequences, approximately 85% of them seen just once; the ten biggest clones take up roughly 0.22%. Source material: CD8+ T cells from PBMCs. Receptors were obtained from a human donor with multiple sclerosis. Both conserved end residues are part of each CDR3. A D gene is named only where the DNA matches it firmly. A row's size may be missing; if present it is once, few, many or a size class.

abundance: few; d_gene: -; j_gene: TRBJ1-5; v_gene: TRBV6-6; CDR3nt: TGTGCCAGCAGTCCCCGGGCGGGTCAGCCCCAGCATTTT; CDR3aa: CASSPRAGQPQHF
abundance: -; d_gene: -; j_gene: TRBJ2-1; v_gene: TRBV6-2/TRBV6-3; CDR3nt: TGTGCCAGCAGTTGGGCTAGCGTGATCTACAATGAGCAGTTCTTC; CDR3aa: CASSWASVIYNEQFF
abundance: -; d_gene: -; j_gene: TRBJ1-5; v_gene: TRBV7-9; CDR3nt: TGTGCCAGCAGCTTATCCGGCAGCTGGTGGTTTAGCAATCAGCCCCAGCATTTT; CDR3aa: CASSLSGSWWFSNQPQHF
abundance: -; d_gene: -; j_gene: TRBJ2-1; v_gene: TRBV28; CDR3nt: TGTGCCAGCAGGGAAGAGGTCAATGAGCAGTTCTTC; CDR3aa: CASREEVNEQFF
abundance: -; d_gene: -; j_gene: TRBJ2-7; v_gene: TRBV4-3; CDR3nt: TGCGCCAGCAGCCAAGATCAGGGACTGGATAACTACGAGCAGTACTTC; CDR3aa: CASSQDQGLDNYEQYF
abundance: -; d_gene: -; j_gene: TRBJ2-7; v_gene: TRBV11-2; CDR3nt: TGTGCCAGCAGCTACCTACGAGAGCAGTACTTC; CDR3aa: CASSYLREQYF
abundance: -; d_gene: TRBD2; j_gene: TRBJ2-1; v_gene: TRBV9; CDR3nt: TGTGCCAGCAGCGTAGTCGTAGCGGGAATGCTCAATGAGCAGTTCTTC; CDR3aa: CASSVVVAGMLNEQFF
abundance: -; d_gene: -; j_gene: TRBJ2-3; v_gene: TRBV28; CDR3nt: TGTGCCAGCAGTGCACCGGGGGGCGCAGGAGATACGCAGTATTTT; CDR3aa: CASSAPGGAGDTQYF
abundance: -; d_gene: -; j_gene: TRBJ2-1; v_gene: TRBV27; CDR3nt: TGTGCCAGCAGTACAAGACAGTCGGGATTCTCCTACAATGAGCAGTTCTTC; CDR3aa: CASSTRQSGFSYNEQFF
abundance: -; d_gene: -; j_gene: TRBJ1-5; v_gene: TRBV15; CDR3nt: TGTGCCACATCCGGGACAACTAATAGCAATCAGCCCCAGCATTTT; CDR3aa: CATSGTTNSNQPQHF
abundance: -; d_gene: -; j_gene: TRBJ1-1; v_gene: TRBV13; CDR3nt: TGTGCCAGCAGCCAACCCTCGAGCCAGAAGAACACTGAAGCTTTCTTT; CDR3aa: CASSQPSSQKNTEAFF
abundance: -; d_gene: TRBD2; j_gene: TRBJ2-5; v_gene: TRBV27; CDR3nt: TGTGCCAGCAGCGGACTAGACGAGACCCAGTACTTC; CDR3aa: CASSGLDETQYF
abundance: -; d_gene: -; j_gene: TRBJ2-1; v_gene: TRBV27; CDR3nt: TGTGCCAGCAGTCAAACTAGTGGACTGGGGAATGAGCAGTTCTTC; CDR3aa: CASSQTSGLGNEQFF
abundance: -; d_gene: -; j_gene: TRBJ1-5; v_gene: TRBV7-6; CDR3nt: TGTGCCAGCAGCTCCGGACAGTGGTATCAGCCCCAGCATTTT; CDR3aa: CASSSGQWYQPQHF
abundance: -; d_gene: TRBD2; j_gene: TRBJ2-5; v_gene: TRBV7-9; CDR3nt: TGTGCCGGCGACAGCGGGGTCGGGTTCCAAGAGACCCAGTACTTC; CDR3aa: CAGDSGVGFQETQYF
abundance: -; d_gene: -; j_gene: TRBJ2-7; v_gene: TRBV5-1; CDR3nt: TGCGCCAGCAGCTTGGACAGTATATACGAGCAGTACTTC; CDR3aa: CASSLDSIYEQYF
abundance: -; d_gene: -; j_gene: TRBJ1-1; v_gene: TRBV25-1; CDR3nt: TGTGCCAGCAGTGAATCTGGGGGGGCTGAAGCTTTCTTT; CDR3aa: CASSESGGAEAFF
abundance: -; d_gene: -; j_gene: TRBJ2-7; v_gene: TRBV30; CDR3nt: TGTGCCTGGAGTGTACTAGGTATGAGCGAGCAGTACTTC; CDR3aa: CAWSVLGMSEQYF
abundance: -; d_gene: -; j_gene: TRBJ2-3; v_gene: TRBV12-3/TRBV12-4; CDR3nt: TGTGCCAGCAGGCAGGAGGGAAGCACAGATACGCAGTATTTT; CDR3aa: CASRQEGSTDTQYF
abundance: -; d_gene: -; j_gene: TRBJ1-4; v_gene: TRBV30; CDR3nt: TGTGCCTGGAGTACAGTAGGGGAAAAACTGTTTTTT; CDR3aa: CAWSTVGEKLFF
abundance: -; d_gene: TRBD2; j_gene: TRBJ2-1; v_gene: TRBV27; CDR3nt: TGTGCCAGCAGTTTGTCTAGCGGGAGTTGGGTTGAGCAGTTCTTC; CDR3aa: CASSLSSGSWVEQFF
abundance: -; d_gene: -; j_gene: TRBJ2-2; v_gene: TRBV2; CDR3nt: TGTGCCAGCAGTGGGAGGATGGGTGTGCTGTTTTTT; CDR3aa: CASSGRMGVLFF